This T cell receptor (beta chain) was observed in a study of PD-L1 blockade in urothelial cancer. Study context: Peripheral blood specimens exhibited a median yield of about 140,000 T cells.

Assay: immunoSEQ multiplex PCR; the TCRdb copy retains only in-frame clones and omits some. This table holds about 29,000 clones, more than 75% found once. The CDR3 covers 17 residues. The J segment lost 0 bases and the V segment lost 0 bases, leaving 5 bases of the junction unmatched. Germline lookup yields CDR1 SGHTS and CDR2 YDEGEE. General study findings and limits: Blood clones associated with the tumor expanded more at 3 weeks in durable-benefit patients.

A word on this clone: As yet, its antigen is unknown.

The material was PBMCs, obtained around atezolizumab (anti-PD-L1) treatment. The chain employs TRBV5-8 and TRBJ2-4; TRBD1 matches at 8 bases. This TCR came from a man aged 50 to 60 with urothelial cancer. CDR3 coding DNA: TGTGCCAGCAGCTTGGGTCCCACAGGGGGAGCCAAAAACATTCAGTACTTC. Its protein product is CASSLGPTGGAKNIQYF.